A selection of T cell receptor beta chains follows, all from one sample in a study of blood T cells in healthy people across ages. TCRdb analysed the 5' RACE reads with MiXCR anew, one entry per CDR3 protein. Among some 760,000 distinct CDR3 sequences listed, roughly 25% were seen once. The same data also contributed to another study, on T cells of mothers and their children.

Source material: blood. The receptors stem from a boy aged 5 to 17 in good health. CDR3s leave out the opening cysteine and the closing phenylalanine or tryptophan.

v_gene: TRBV25-1
CDR3aa: ASSDRSNRGAGYT

v_gene: TRBV5-6
CDR3aa: ASSFLLAGYQETQY

v_gene: TRBV7-6
CDR3aa: ASSDTEGEAF

v_gene: TRBV25-1
CDR3aa: ASITGQGGTGELF

v_gene: TRBV20-1
CDR3aa: SAWRETQY

v_gene: TRBV7-9
CDR3aa: ASTILRGVVQETQY

v_gene: TRBV7-2
CDR3aa: ASSLVSRETQY

v_gene: TRBV29-1
CDR3aa: SVVADYEQY

v_gene: TRBV20-1
CDR3aa: SARDRDWGEQY

v_gene: TRBV28
CDR3aa: ASRTGPSYEQY

v_gene: TRBV19
CDR3aa: ASSKATGSYEQY

v_gene: TRBV4-1
CDR3aa: ASSQVTSQETQY

v_gene: TRBV29-1
CDR3aa: SVLTSGGGGWQF

v_gene: TRBV6-5
CDR3aa: ASSYGTGLPGELF

v_gene: TRBV2
CDR3aa: ASQVPAGDYGYT

v_gene: TRBV29-1
CDR3aa: SVEDEGPEQF

v_gene: TRBV7-3
CDR3aa: ASSFSFRAYNEQF

v_gene: TRBV20-1
CDR3aa: SAREVRGGYERY

v_gene: TRBV6-2/TRBV6-3
CDR3aa: ASSFYRVPAF

v_gene: TRBV5-1
CDR3aa: ASSAWDPNYGYT

v_gene: TRBV5-1
CDR3aa: ASSLEAESEQY

v_gene: TRBV6-6
CDR3aa: ASSLERSSYNEQF

v_gene: TRBV27
CDR3aa: ASTIDPGNSYNEQF

v_gene: TRBV7-9
CDR3aa: ASSPPGGVWNTIY

v_gene: TRBV9
CDR3aa: ASSVAGGVKELF

v_gene: TRBV10-3
CDR3aa: AIRETGTSNTGELF

v_gene: TRBV7-2
CDR3aa: ASSPDRAPYNEQF